These T cell receptor beta chains were read from a single sample in a study of blood T cell repertoires in COVID-19. Sequencing used immunoSEQ multiplex PCR; TCRdb keeps in-frame clones, though not all of them. This sample carries over 150,000 clones, more than 80% of them seen once, and the ten largest clones take more than 5%. Sequenced: PBMCs or T cells enriched from blood (not recorded which). Receptors originate from a man in his forties who had recovered from COVID-19. Both conserved end residues are part of each CDR3. A D gene is named only where the DNA matches it firmly. Size is omitted from some rows. Given values are once, few, many or a class for expanded clones.

v_gene	j_gene	d_gene	abundance	CDR3aa	CDR3nt
TRBV10-3	TRBJ2-7	-	-	CAISVGGDYEQYF	TGTGCCATCAGTGTTGGAGGGGACTACGAGCAGTACTTC
TRBV11-2	TRBJ2-7	TRBD2	once	CASSLRDSGLGYEQYF	TGTGCCAGCAGCCTCCGGGATAGCGGGCTCGGCTACGAGCAGTACTTC
TRBV10-3	TRBJ2-1	-	-	CAISETDSYNEQFF	TGTGCCATCAGTGAAACAGATTCCTACAATGAGCAGTTCTTC
TRBV19	TRBJ2-1	TRBD1	-	CASSYGTGNEQFF	TGTGCCAGTAGTTATGGGACAGGTAATGAGCAGTTCTTC
TRBV5-8	TRBJ2-1	TRBD2	-	CASSSQGSGRANEQFF	TGTGCCAGCAGCTCTCAGGGTAGCGGGAGGGCAAATGAGCAGTTCTTC
TRBV27	TRBJ1-5	TRBD1	-	CASSPGTGLLPQHF	TGTGCCAGCAGCCCCGGGACAGGGTTATTGCCCCAGCATTTT
TRBV11-3	TRBJ1-2	TRBD1	few	CASSLTGGNYGYTF	TGTGCCAGCAGCTTAACAGGGGGTAACTATGGCTACACCTTC
TRBV5-1	TRBJ1-3	-	-	CASSPDSAGNTIYF	TGCGCCAGCAGCCCAGACAGTGCTGGAAACACCATATATTTT
TRBV12-3/TRBV12-4	TRBJ2-1	TRBD1	-	CASSPTGANEQFF	TGTGCCAGCAGTCCGACAGGGGCCAATGAGCAGTTCTTC
TRBV15	TRBJ1-5	-	once	CATSTSQAIANQPQHF	TGTGCCACCAGCACAAGCCAGGCCATCGCCAATCAGCCCCAGCATTTT
TRBV7-6	TRBJ2-7	-	few	CASSLGGTTTSYEQYF	TGTGCCAGCAGCTTAGGAGGTACGACTACATCCTACGAGCAGTACTTC
TRBV9	TRBJ1-2	-	-	CASSVGTVGTMGYTF	TGTGCCAGCAGCGTAGGGACAGTGGGTACTATGGGCTACACCTTC
TRBV7-2	TRBJ1-5	-	-	CASSQTRDQPQHF	TGTGCCAGCAGCCAAACTAGGGATCAGCCCCAGCATTTT
TRBV5-1	TRBJ2-2	-	-	CASSGGLLTGELFF	TGCGCCAGCAGCGGTGGGCTCCTAACCGGGGAGCTGTTTTTT
TRBV28	TRBJ2-3	-	-	CASTYPGTPTDTQYF	TGTGCCAGCACCTATCCCGGGACTCCGACAGATACGCAGTATTTT
TRBV30	TRBJ2-7	TRBD1	-	CAWSVGGPPYEQYF	TGTGCCTGGAGTGTAGGGGGCCCTCCCTACGAGCAGTACTTC
TRBV5-1	TRBJ1-1	-	once	CASSLIRGGEAFF	TGCGCCAGCAGCTTGATACGAGGGGGTGAAGCTTTCTTT
TRBV5-6	TRBJ1-6	-	once	CASSLKAGNSPLHF	TGTGCCAGCAGCTTGAAGGCGGGGAATTCACCCCTCCACTTT
TRBV7-9	TRBJ1-1	TRBD1	-	CASSRDGRDRGHGAFF	TGTGCCAGCAGCCGGGACGGTAGGGACAGGGGTCACGGGGCTTTCTTT
TRBV28	TRBJ1-1	-	-	CASNGRVNTEAFF	TGTGCCAGCAATGGCAGGGTGAACACTGAAGCTTTCTTT
TRBV30	TRBJ1-2	TRBD1	once	CAWSGTGQAFYGYTF	TGTGCCTGGAGTGGAACGGGACAGGCCTTCTATGGCTACACCTTC
TRBV9	TRBJ1-1	-	-	CASSVDPLPAEAFF	TGTGCCAGCAGCGTAGATCCCCTACCCGCTGAAGCTTTCTTT
TRBV6-6	TRBJ1-3	-	-	CASSPLVEGHLPGNTIYF	TGTGCCAGCAGTCCCCTCGTAGAAGGACATCTCCCTGGAAACACCATATATTTT
TRBV18	TRBJ1-1	-	-	CASSPLGQRNTEAFF	TGTGCCAGCTCACCCCTGGGGCAGCGCAACACTGAAGCTTTCTTT
TRBV9	TRBJ1-4	-	-	CASGPSGRDKEKLFF	TGTGCCAGCGGCCCCTCGGGCAGGGACAAAGAAAAACTGTTTTTT
TRBV5-1	TRBJ2-6	-	-	CASSYYRDTGANVLTF	TGCGCCAGCAGCTATTACAGGGACACTGGGGCCAACGTCCTGACTTTC
TRBV6-5	TRBJ2-7	-	-	CASRSPGGEQYF	TGTGCCAGCAGGTCCCCCGGGGGCGAGCAGTACTTC
TRBV27	TRBJ2-1	-	-	CASRKPLTSLNEQFF	TGTGCCAGCAGGAAACCTTTGACTAGTTTAAATGAGCAGTTCTTC
TRBV28	TRBJ1-5	TRBD1	-	CASSFWDRGLNQPQHF	TGTGCCAGCAGTTTTTGGGACAGAGGCCTTAATCAGCCCCAGCATTTT
TRBV27	TRBJ1-2	TRBD1	-	CASREGARGYTF	TGTGCCAGCCGCGAGGGGGCAAGGGGCTACACCTTC
TRBV5-1	TRBJ2-7	TRBD1	few	CASSFAQGAYEQYF	TGCGCCAGCAGCTTTGCCCAGGGGGCCTACGAGCAGTACTTC
TRBV21-1	TRBJ2-5	-	-	CASIQGQGLAASETQYF	TGTGCCAGCATCCAGGGACAGGGACTAGCGGCCAGTGAGACCCAGTACTTC
TRBV27	TRBJ1-1	-	-	CASSLSYRVYNTEAFF	TGTGCCAGCAGTTTATCCTACAGGGTATACAACACTGAAGCTTTCTTT